This T cell receptor (beta chain) was identified during a study of T cell responses to AZD1222 COVID-19 vaccine. Overall study context: Both about-4-week and about-12-week second-dose recipients were combined.

From germline, CDR1 is SGHAT and CDR2 FQNNGV. CDR3 length: 12 amino acids. V was cut by 5 bases and J by 0 bases, with 3 bases left in between. Overall study results and limits: CD4 TCRs linked to vaccination spanned spike, dominating at 160-218 and 743-854. The study found Spike-specific TCR breadth and depth rose after two AZD1222 doses.

Profiling relied on immunoSEQ multiplex PCR, and the TCRdb table lists in-frame clones only, not all of them. Among tens of thousands of clones listed, roughly 86% were seen once. As regards this clone: Its antigen is still unknown.

The receptor comes from an adult in good health. The V and J genes are TRBV11-2 and TRBJ2-3; D remains ambiguous. Sequenced material: peripheral blood, taken on day 0 of AZD1222 vaccination. The CDR3 DNA reads as TGTGCCAGCAGCCGGAGCACAGATACGCAGTATTTT. As protein: CASSRSTDTQYF.